The 19 T cell receptor beta chains below were found in one sample sequenced in a study of cytomegalovirus exposure and HLA in healthy donors. PCR primers comprised 60 Vbeta and 13 Jbeta primers. Assay: immunoSEQ multiplex PCR; the TCRdb copy retains only in-frame clones and omits some. The repertoire consists of 150,000 to 200,000 clones, with 60% to 85% occurring once and the leading ten covering under 1.5%. Sequenced input: PBMCs. The receptors derive from a woman in her 30s in good health and CMV-seronegative.

This rearrangement joins TRBV5-4 to TRBJ2-5; D may be TRBD1 (5 bases). This CDR3 has 14 residues. Germline V gene sequence: CDR1 SGHNT, CDR2 YYREEE (reference sequence). V dropped 4 bases and J dropped 3 bases, with 13 bases sitting between them. The CDR3 here is CASSRTGIEETQYF. As DNA, the CDR3 is TGTGCCAGCAGCCGTACAGGTATCGAAGAGACCCAGTACTTC.

This clone was found once. This rearrangement joins TRBV5-6 to TRBJ2-3; D not resolved. V gave up 1 base and J gave up 2 bases, with 8 bases separating them. Germline V gives CDR1 SGHDT, CDR2 YYEEEE. The CDR3 totals 14 residues. CDR3 loop: CASSLLSDTDTQYF. Here the CDR3 DNA reads TGTGCCAGCAGCTTGTTGTCAGACACAGATACGCAGTATTTT.

This clone was detected a few times. V usage is TRBV19 and J usage is TRBJ2-3, with 8 bases fitting TRBD2. Germline V lookup: CDR1 LNHDA, CDR2 SQIVND (reference sequence). This CDR3 comprises 12 residues. The trim removed 9 bases at V and 8 bases at J, leaving 7 bases unmatched. CDR3 sequence reads: CASGGASGTQYF. For the CDR3, the DNA is TGTGCCAGCGGGGGGGCATCAGGTACGCAGTATTTT.

This clone was recorded once. The rearrangement uses TRBV19 and TRBJ2-1; 8 bases match TRBD2. This CDR3 has 15 residues. The V gene end was trimmed by 5 bases and the J gene end by 3 bases; junction bases not matched to a gene: 6. CDR1 is LNHDA and CDR2 is SQIVND in the germline V gene (reference sequence). The CDR3 coding sequence is TGTGCCAGTAGTTCTGCGGGGGGTTACTACAATGAGCAGTTCTTC. Translated, it gives CASSSAGGYYNEQFF.

In this sample, this clone turned up once. V and J are TRBV5-1 and TRBJ2-1; D ambiguous. In germline, CDR1 is SGHRS, CDR2 YFSETQ. V lost 4 bases and J 3 bases, leaving 8 bases between the germline ends. This CDR3 is 13 amino acids long. CDR3 amino acids: CASSPGYYNEQFF. The CDR3 DNA is TGCGCCAGCAGCCCGGGTTACTACAATGAGCAGTTCTTC.

The chain couples TRBV7-6 to TRBJ1-6, with TRBD1 as a possible D gene (5 bases). Between the trimmed V and J ends, which lost 2 bases and 11 bases, there was a span of 22 bases. The germline V gene encodes CDR1 SGHVS and CDR2 FNYEAQ. The CDR3 is 17 amino acids. CDR3 coding DNA: TGTGCCAGCAGCTTAAATCCCTCGATGCAGGGTAGGACACCCCTCCACTTT. Protein product: CASSLNPSMQGRTPLHF.

The rearrangement links TRBV5-4 to TRBJ1-1; possible D gene TRBD1, 5 bases. The CDR3 runs to 14 residues. The ends were cut back, 3 bases at V and 4 bases at J, with 13 bases in the middle. CDR1 SGHNT and CDR2 YYREEE come from the germline V gene (reference sequence). CDR3 nucleotides: TGTGCCAGCAGCTCTACAGGTCTGGTCACTGAAGCTTTCTTT. Translated, it gives CASSSTGLVTEAFF.

The chain couples TRBV5-1 to TRBJ2-3; 8 bases agree with TRBD2. V was clipped by 5 bases and J by 5 bases; unmatched bases: 7. Germline CDR1 reads SGHRS; CDR2 reads YFSETQ. The CDR3 contains 14 residues. Here the CDR3 reads CASSLGTREDTQYF. The DNA of the CDR3 is TGCGCCAGCAGTCTCGGGACTAGGGAAGATACGCAGTATTTT.

The rearrangement joins TRBV19 to TRBJ2-7, with 8 positions matching TRBD1. The CDR3 has 14 amino acids. Germline-derived CDR1 and CDR2 are LNHDA and SQIVND (reference sequence). With 4 bases clipped from V and 2 bases from J, the junction kept 4 bases outside the gene matches. The CDR3 DNA is TGTGCCAGTAGTAATACAGGGGGTACCTACGAGCAGTACTTC. Its translation is CASSNTGGTYEQYF.

The chain combines TRBV5-1 with TRBJ2-1; D is possibly TRBD1 (5 bases). This CDR3 is 16 amino acids long. From germline, CDR1 is SGHRS and CDR2 YFSETQ. Trimming pared 5 bases from V and 8 bases from J, leaving 23 bases between. The CDR3 is CASSRVGLLRIHEQFF. DNA of the CDR3: TGCGCCAGCAGTCGGGTGGGGCTCCTAAGGATCCATGAGCAGTTCTTC.

The V call is TRBV6-4, the J call TRBJ2-2; D uncertain. The CDR3 extends over 10 amino acids. Germline V gene lookup returns CDR1 MRHNA and CDR2 SNTAGT. The V gene lost 6 bases and the J gene lost 8 bases, with 4 bases spanning the gap. CDR3 DNA sequence: TGTGCCAGCAGCGGGGGGGAGCTGTTTTTT. This encodes CASSGGELFF.

This clone is judged medium-sized. V usage is TRBV5-4 and J usage is TRBJ2-1; 10 bases are a match to TRBD2. The V gene's germline CDR1 is SGHNT and CDR2 YYREEE (reference sequence). V lost 0 bases, J lost 9 bases, and 6 bases stayed unmatched. The CDR3 spans 15 residues. In DNA form, the CDR3 reads TGTGCCAGCAGCTTGGAACTAGCGGGGACTGGTGAGCAGTTCTTC. It specifies CASSLELAGTGEQFF.

In this sample, this clone turned up a few times. V is TRBV7-9 and J is TRBJ1-2, with 9 bases fitting TRBD1. V lost 5 bases, J lost 1 base, and 11 bases stayed unmatched. The CDR3 has 17 amino acids. The germline V gene has CDR1 SEHNR and CDR2 FQNEAQ (reference sequence). The CDR3 region has the DNA TGTGCCAGCAGCCTTTCAGGTACAGGGGGCGATAACTATGGCTACACCTTC. This sequence encodes CASSLSGTGGDNYGYTF.

This chain's CDR3 is CASSIQYGGISEAFF. The CDR3 DNA follows: TGTGCCAGCAGCATCCAATACGGTGGTATCTCTGAAGCTTTCTTT. This sequence joins TRBV7-2 and TRBJ1-1; unclear D gene. In germline, CDR1 is SGHTA, CDR2 FQGNSA. Trimming left V 5 bases short and J 6 bases short, with 19 bases between. The CDR3 runs to 15 residues.

The chain joins TRBV28 to TRBJ2-7, with 9 positions matching TRBD1. With 8 bases clipped from V and 3 bases from J, the junction kept 14 bases outside the gene matches. CDR1 MDHEN and CDR2 SYDVKM come from the germline V gene. The CDR3 spans 16 residues. CDR3 bases: TGTGCCAGCGTATCCACCGGGACAGGGCACCGCTACGAGCAGTACTTC. It codes for CASVSTGTGHRYEQYF.

This chain joins TRBV20-1 and TRBJ2-7; D unclear. V shed 6 bases and J shed 6 bases, with 12 bases lying between them. From germline, CDR1 is DFQATT and CDR2 SNEGSKA (reference sequence). The CDR3 is 11 amino acids. The CDR3 protein is CSALDSPEQYF. The CDR3 coding sequence is TGCAGTGCCCTAGACTCACCCGAGCAGTACTTC.

V and J are TRBV7-2 and TRBJ2-7; D is possibly TRBD2 (5 bases). This CDR3 is built from 15 residues. V was cut by 1 base and J by 2 bases, with 12 bases left in between. CDR1 is SGHTA and CDR2 is FQGNSA in the germline V gene. The CDR3 reads CASSLVGRTPYEQYF. The DNA of the CDR3 is TGTGCCAGCAGCTTAGTGGGGAGAACCCCCTACGAGCAGTACTTC.

This clone was seen a single time. The genes are TRBV5-1 and TRBJ2-3; 12 bases map to TRBD2. Per the germline V gene, CDR1 is SGHRS and CDR2 is YFSETQ. With V trimmed by 5 bases and J by 2 bases, 6 bases remained unmatched. This CDR3 has 16 residues. In nucleotides, the CDR3 is TGCGCCAGCAGTTACGGACTAGCGGGGACCACAGATACGCAGTATTTT. Translation: CASSYGLAGTTDTQYF.

V gene TRBV2 combines with J gene TRBJ1-1; the D is unclear. The CDR3 runs 17 residues. Germline V lookup: CDR1 SNHLY, CDR2 FYNNEI. V lost 4 bases and J 4 bases, leaving 22 bases between the germline ends. The CDR3 loop reads CASSGRHRAGAGTEAFF. CDR3 DNA: TGTGCCAGCAGTGGGCGCCACCGCGCTGGAGCGGGCACTGAAGCTTTCTTT.